These 25 T cell receptor beta chains originate from one sample sequenced in a study of Tregs in tolerant kidney transplant recipients (dated by TCRdb to about 2019). The library was produced with the immunoSEQ multiplex PCR assay. TCRdb mirrors the immuneACCESS table, restricted to in-frame sequences. Some clones are absent from its copies; in checked studies, under half trace to an unresolved V gene, and the reason for the others is unknown. Across this sample there are under 50,000 clones, with 75% to 95% seen only once. Around 0.67% of the sample rests with the top ten. The source material was Tregs from blood. The receptors come from a human donor in good health.

CDR3 sequence reads: CASSPQGSNYGYTF. Written as DNA, the CDR3 is TGTGCCAGTAGTCCCCAGGGCTCTAACTATGGCTACACCTTC. J is TRBJ1-2 and V is TRBV19, with a tentative D call TRBD1 (5 bases). V was shortened by 5 bases and J by 0 bases, with 10 bases between the two germline ends. Germline V gene lookup returns CDR1 LNHDA and CDR2 SQIVND (reference sequence). The CDR3 runs to 14 residues. Complete variable domain (other parts from reference TRBV19 and TRBJ1-2): DGGITQSPKYLFRKEGQNVTLSCEQNLNHDAMYWYRQDPGQGLRLIYYSQIVNDFQKGDIAEGYSVSREKKESFPLTVTSAQKNPTAFYLCASSPQGSNYGYTFGSGTRLTVV.

The V call is TRBV10-3, the J call TRBJ2-5; D gene uncertain. V gave up 2 bases and J gave up 4 bases, with 2 bases separating them. CDR3 length: 11 amino acids. Germline loops: CDR1 ENHRY, CDR2 SYGVKD. For the CDR3, the DNA is TGTGCCATCAGTGAGAGAGAGACCCAGTACTTC. Protein product: CAISERETQYF.

The CDR3 DNA reads TGTGCCAGCAGTTGGCTGGCAGCTGGAAACACCATATATTTT. Protein product: CASSWLAAGNTIYF. V gene TRBV6-5 combines with J gene TRBJ1-3; D unclear. The CDR3 is made up of 14 amino acids. Germline CDR1 and CDR2: MNHEY and SVGAGI. Trimming pared 4 bases from V and 2 bases from J, leaving 9 bases between.

J is TRBJ2-1 and V is TRBV6-6; D is perhaps TRBD1 or TRBD2 (6 bases each). Germline V gene data show CDR1 as MNHNY and CDR2 as SVGAGI (reference sequence). The ends were cut back, 2 bases at V and 2 bases at J, with 10 bases in the middle. This CDR3 region has 15 residues. CDR3 loop: CASSYRGPPYNEQFF. The CDR3 bases are TGTGCCAGCAGTTACCGGGGGCCCCCCTACAATGAGCAGTTCTTC.

The rearrangement joins TRBV10-2 to TRBJ1-2; the D gene is possibly TRBD1 (6 bases). V gave up 5 bases and J gave up 3 bases, with 16 bases separating them. Per germline, CDR1 WSHSY and CDR2 SAAADI. The length of the CDR3 is 15 residues. The CDR3 loop reads CASSSRGTGDYGYTF. CDR3 coding DNA: TGCGCCAGCAGTTCTAGGGGGACGGGAGACTATGGCTACACCTTC.

The V call is TRBV7-2, the J call TRBJ2-7; possible D gene TRBD2, 5 bases. V was shortened by 2 bases and J by 6 bases, with 23 bases between the two germline ends. The CDR3 has 17 amino acids. The germline V gene has CDR1 SGHTA and CDR2 FQGNSA. CDR3 amino acids: CASSLMVAISPAAEQYF. CDR3 DNA sequence: TGTGCCAGCAGCTTAATGGTAGCGATATCCCCGGCGGCCGAGCAGTACTTC.

The chain joins TRBV11-2 to TRBJ2-1, with D tentatively TRBD1 or TRBD2 (5 bases each). CDR3 length: 17 amino acids. CDR1 SGHAT and CDR2 FQNNGV come from the germline V gene. V was shortened by 1 base and J by 3 bases, with 16 bases between the two germline ends. DNA for the CDR3: TGTGCCAGCAGCTTAGTCAACCCCCGGGGCTACTACAATGAGCAGTTCTTC. It yields the protein CASSLVNPRGYYNEQFF.

The chain combines TRBV10-2 with TRBJ2-3, with 14 positions matching TRBD2. The CDR3 is 14 amino acids. The germline CDR1 and CDR2 sequences are WSHSY and SAAADI. V trimming: 10 bases; J trimming: 5 bases; junction bases outside the gene matches: 5. Here the CDR3 reads CATGLAGGQDTQYF. CDR3 in DNA: TGCGCCACCGGACTAGCGGGAGGACAAGATACGCAGTATTTT.

The rearrangement joins TRBV19 to TRBJ2-3; TRBD2 agrees at 9 bases. Per the germline V gene, CDR1 is LNHDA and CDR2 is SQIVND (reference sequence). J was trimmed by 3 bases and V by 7 bases; bases with no gene match: 11. The CDR3 runs to 16 residues. The CDR3 sequence: CASTLRGGGATDTQYF. For the CDR3, the DNA is TGTGCCAGTACCCTGAGGGGCGGGGGGGCGACAGATACGCAGTATTTT.

This chain joins TRBV5-1 and TRBJ2-2; 11 positions agree with TRBD2. Germline V gives CDR1 SGHRS, CDR2 YFSETQ. CDR3 length equals 16 residues. Trimming at V came to 4 bases and at J to 5 bases, leaving 7 bases not matched to a gene. CDR3 coding DNA: TGCGCCAGCAGCATTAGCGGGGGGGCCCGAACCGGGGAGCTGTTTTTT. This gives the protein CASSISGGARTGELFF.

This chain joins TRBV7-9 and TRBJ2-7; TRBD1 matches 8 bases. With V trimmed by 4 bases and J by 6 bases, 8 bases remained unmatched. This CDR3 comprises 14 residues. CDR1 is SEHNR, CDR2 FQNEAQ, per germline (reference sequence). The CDR3 DNA follows: TGTGCCAGCAGCTCGTCCACAGGGGGAGGCGAGCAGTACTTC. It encodes CASSSSTGGGEQYF.

The rearrangement links TRBV6-5 to TRBJ1-2; D might be TRBD1 (5 bases). Trimming shortened V by 6 bases and J by 2 bases, and 16 bases separated the two germline ends. Germline V gene lookup returns CDR1 MNHEY and CDR2 SVGAGI. The CDR3 spans 15 residues. The CDR3 nucleotides are TGTGCCAGCAGGAAGGTCAGGGTGGCCAACTATGGCTACACCTTC. Translated: CASRKVRVANYGYTF.

The V gene is TRBV18, the J gene TRBJ1-5; 7 bases fit TRBD1. The CDR3 totals 15 residues. V trimming: 5 bases; J trimming: 3 bases; junction bases outside the gene matches: 7. Germline CDR1 is KGHSH and CDR2 is LQKENI. CDR3: CASSREQGPNQPQHF. The CDR3 nucleotides are TGTGCCAGCTCAAGAGAACAGGGGCCCAATCAGCCCCAGCATTTT. Full variable domain (missing parts from reference TRBV18 and TRBJ1-5): NAGVMQNPRHLVRRRGQEARLRCSPMKGHSHVYWYRQLPEEGLKFMVYLQKENIIDESGMPKERFSAEFPKEGPSILRIQQVVRGDSAAYFCASSREQGPNQPQHFGDGTRLSIL.

The rearrangement links TRBV18 to TRBJ2-3; perhaps D is TRBD1 or TRBD2 (6 bases each). The CDR3 loop spans 19 amino acids. CDR1 and CDR2 (germline): KGHSH, LQKENI. V was pared by 1 base and J by 3 bases, with 23 bases between. CDR3: CASSPRVSLSWGATDTQYF. For the CDR3, the DNA is TGTGCCAGCTCACCACGGGTCTCTCTTAGCTGGGGGGCGACAGATACGCAGTATTTT.

V is TRBV6-5 and J is TRBJ2-7; D is perhaps TRBD1 (6 bases). Trimming took off 5 bases at V and 4 bases at J, with 9 bases between the two ends. From germline, CDR1 is MNHEY and CDR2 SVGAGI. The CDR3 consists of 12 residues. The DNA for the CDR3 is TGTGCCAGCAGTACAGGGTTGTACGAGCAGTACTTC. This sequence encodes CASSTGLYEQYF.

V is TRBV10-2 and J is TRBJ2-7; tentatively, D is TRBD1 (5 bases). The ends were cut back, 4 bases at V and 4 bases at J, with 8 bases in the middle. There are 12 residues in the CDR3. CDR1 is WSHSY, CDR2 SAAADI, per germline. As DNA, the CDR3 is TGCGCCAGCAGTGCTGGGGCTTACGAGCAGTACTTC. It specifies CASSAGAYEQYF.

This clone appeared a few times. The chain uses TRBV6-6 and TRBJ2-7; D ambiguous. The CDR3 has 15 residues. The V end lost 6 bases, the J end lost 1 base, and 16 bases lay between the germline ends. From germline, CDR1 is MNHNY and CDR2 SVGAGI (reference sequence). CDR3 amino acids: CASRLTFSPSYEQYF. DNA of the CDR3: TGTGCCAGCAGACTAACATTCTCCCCTTCCTACGAGCAGTACTTC.

This clone came up a few times. This sequence joins TRBV11-2 and TRBJ1-1, with D uncertain. V lost 1 base and J 1 base, leaving 4 bases between the germline ends. The CDR3 extends over 13 amino acids. Per germline, CDR1 SGHAT and CDR2 FQNNGV. CDR3 amino acids: CASSLAPNTEAFF. In DNA form, the CDR3 reads TGTGCCAGCAGCTTAGCCCCGAACACTGAAGCTTTCTTT.

The chain links TRBV30 to TRBJ1-6; D is ambiguous. V lost 3 bases to trimming and J lost 8 bases, with 11 bases between them. This CDR3 contains 13 residues. The germline V gene has CDR1 GTSNPN and CDR2 SVGIG (reference sequence). CDR3 sequence: CAWRAEQHSPLHF. The CDR3 nucleotides are TGTGCCTGGAGAGCGGAACAGCATTCACCCCTCCACTTT.

J is TRBJ1-2 and V is TRBV29-1, with D possibly matching TRBD1 (6 bases). The CDR3 has 15 amino acids. CDR1 SQVTM and CDR2 ANQGSEA come from the germline V gene. Trimming shortened V by 0 bases and J by 0 bases, and 11 bases separated the two germline ends. The CDR3 bases are TGCAGCGTTGAAGATATGGACAGACCTAACTATGGCTACACCTTC. This codes for CSVEDMDRPNYGYTF.

V and J are TRBV6-6 and TRBJ1-1; perhaps TRBD1 as D (6 bases). The germline gives CDR1 MNHNY, CDR2 SVGAGI (reference sequence). The CDR3 is made up of 15 amino acids. Trimming left V 5 bases short and J 0 bases short, with 13 bases between. The CDR3 region is CASSRLEGVNTEAFF. DNA of the CDR3: TGTGCCAGCAGTCGACTAGAGGGGGTGAACACTGAAGCTTTCTTT.

V is TRBV9 and J is TRBJ2-1; maybe TRBD1 (6 bases). The length of the CDR3 is 17 residues. V lost 2 bases and J lost 7, with 22 bases in between. Germline CDR1 SGDLS, CDR2 YYNGEE. CDR3 bases: TGTGCCAGCAGCGTGGGACCAGCCTACAGGGCACGGAATGAGCAGTTCTTC. Translating gives CASSVGPAYRARNEQFF.

The CDR3, as DNA: TGTGCCAGCAGCTCGTTAGGGGACCAAGACGGGCAGTACTTC. Translated: CASSSLGDQDGQYF. This chain joins TRBV13 and TRBJ2-5, with D possibly called TRBD1 or TRBD2 (5 bases each). The CDR3 sequence is 14 residues long. Germline CDR1 is PRHDT and CDR2 is FYEKMQ (reference sequence). The ends were cut back, 4 bases at V and 11 bases at J, with 20 bases in the middle.

This clone was counted a single time. V is TRBV7-2 and J is TRBJ2-4; unclear D gene. There are 15 residues in the CDR3. CDR1 is SGHTA, CDR2 FQGNSA, per germline. The V end lost 1 base, the J end lost 8 bases, and 15 bases lay between the germline ends. The CDR3 loop is CASSLVFQAWDIQYF. DNA for the CDR3: TGTGCCAGCAGCTTAGTGTTCCAGGCGTGGGACATTCAGTACTTC.

The count of this clone is one. This chain connects TRBV7-9 to TRBJ2-3, with 11 bases identical to TRBD2. This CDR3 is 16 amino acids long. Germline values: CDR1 SEHNR, CDR2 FQNEAQ (reference sequence). V shed 1 base, J shed 2 bases, and the junction held 2 bases outside the gene matches. CDR3 amino acids: CASSLGLAGFTDTQYF. The CDR3 region has the DNA TGTGCCAGCAGCTTAGGACTAGCGGGGTTCACAGATACGCAGTATTTT.